This T cell receptor beta chain was recovered during a study of human T cells and chemical hapten exposure. Documented time point: patch test 2, 6 weeks after DPC sensitization. Treatment of the sample: therapeutic diphenylcyclopropenone sensitization with weekly scalp DPC. Germline V gene sequence: CDR1 SGDLS, CDR2 YYNGEE. The CDR3 loop spans 15 amino acids. V lost 4 bases to trimming and J lost 1 base, with 13 bases between them. Study results and caveats: TCRs exceeding a frequency of 1 in 1000 stayed unchanged under DPC sensitization.

TCRdb used MiXCR to reprocess the RACE reads, holding one entry per CDR3 protein. Among around 360,000 distinct CDR3 sequences, about 6% were seen once, and the ten largest hold over 5.5%. This clonotype has just a few counts. The antigen is unknown. The chain couples TRBV9 to TRBJ2-3; D is unresolved. The clonotype was recovered from a woman aged 18-29 years with alopecia areata. Some clones in this sample may be carry-over from other donors' samples. The source was whole blood, collected in connection with sensitization to the hapten diphenylcyclopropenone (DPC). The CDR3 region has the DNA TGTGCCAGCAGCCCGACTGCGGCCGGCACAGATACGCAGTATTTT. Translating it yields CASSPTAAGTDTQYF.